These 27 T cell receptor beta chains originate from one sample sequenced in a study of identical twins. TCRdb reprocessed the 5' RACE reads with MiXCR, giving one entry per CDR3 protein. The sample records roughly 570,000 distinct CDR3 sequences, 9.6% being singletons. The same data also contributed to another study, on yellow fever vaccine responses in identical twins.

The sample was PBMCs. Receptors were obtained from a woman between 18 and 29 years old in good health.

This clonotype has at least ten counts. V and J are TRBV29-1 and TRBJ2-1; no firm D call. The ends were cut back, 4 bases at V and 6 bases at J, with 7 bases in the middle. CDR1 and CDR2 (germline): SQVTM, ANQGSEA. The CDR3 extends over 11 amino acids. CDR3 in amino acids: CSVVRGNEQFF. DNA of the CDR3: TGCAGCGTTGTCCGCGGCAATGAGCAGTTCTTC.

The chain links TRBV2 to TRBJ2-2; D not certain. The V gene lost 5 bases and the J gene lost 4 bases, with 11 bases spanning the gap. The CDR3 sequence is 14 residues long. Germline CDR1 is SNHLY and CDR2 is FYNNEI. The CDR3 coding sequence is TGTGCCAGCAGTTACATTCGCAGCACCGGGGAGCTGTTTTTT. It yields the protein CASSYIRSTGELFF.

This clonotype showed up many times. The chain uses TRBV12-3 or TRBV12-4 and TRBJ1-5, with 12 bases that match TRBD1. J lost 4 bases, V lost 5 bases, and 9 bases had no gene match. This CDR3 spans 17 amino acids. CDR3 nucleotide sequence: TGTGCCAGCAGTCGAGGGACAGGGGGCAATTTAAATCAGCCCCAGCATTTT. It is translated as CASSRGTGGNLNQPQHF.

This clonotype occurred a few times. The chain combines TRBV18 with TRBJ1-1; D is perhaps TRBD1 (5 bases). V lost 2 bases, J lost 1 base, and 11 bases lay in between. This CDR3 is built from 15 residues. Germline V gene lookup returns CDR1 KGHSH and CDR2 LQKENI. In nucleotides, the CDR3 is TGTGCCAGCTCACCAAACAAGGGGCCGAACACTGAAGCTTTCTTT. It codes for CASSPNKGPNTEAFF.

This clonotype appeared many times. V gene TRBV27 combines with J gene TRBJ2-3; possible D gene TRBD1, 6 bases. Germline V gives CDR1 MNHEY, CDR2 SMNVEV (reference sequence). The CDR3 has 17 amino acids. Trimming cost V 6 bases and J 2 bases, with 21 bases left between them. Here the CDR3 DNA reads TGTGCCAGCAGGGTAAGGGGGTTGGCAGGCCCCACAGATACGCAGTATTTT. This translates into CASRVRGLAGPTDTQYF.

The chain uses TRBV5-1 and TRBJ2-7; TRBD2 matches 7 bases. The V gene end was trimmed by 8 bases and the J gene end by 9 bases; junction bases not matched to a gene: 5. Germline loops: CDR1 SGHRS, CDR2 YFSETQ. This CDR3 comprises 10 residues. The CDR3 loop is CARSREGQYF. In DNA form, the CDR3 reads TGCGCCAGATCCAGGGAGGGGCAGTACTTC.

This clonotype has ten or more counts. The chain carries TRBV4-3 and TRBJ2-5; D possibly corresponds to TRBD1 (5 bases). V was pared by 0 bases and J by 2 bases, with 10 bases between. The V gene's germline CDR1 is LGHNA and CDR2 YSLEER. The CDR3 is 15 residues long. In DNA, the CDR3 is TGCGCCAGCAGCCAAGATCTTTACAGGCAAGAGACCCAGTACTTC. Amino acids: CASSQDLYRQETQYF.

The CDR3, as DNA: TGCAGTGCTAGAGTTGGAGTGGGGGAGACCCAGTACTTC. Its translation is CSARVGVGETQYF. This chain links TRBV20-1 with TRBJ2-5; D is unclear. Trimming left V 1 base short and J 5 bases short, with 11 bases between. This CDR3 has 13 amino acids. The germline V gene has CDR1 DFQATT and CDR2 SNEGSKA (reference sequence).

This clonotype occurred a few times. The chain is built from TRBV4-2 and TRBJ2-3, with unresolved D. CDR1 is LGHNA, CDR2 YNFKEQ, per germline. V was cut by 4 bases and J by 5 bases, with 16 bases left in between. The CDR3 has 15 residues. The CDR3 spells CASSRERDNQDTQYF. In DNA, the CDR3 is TGTGCCAGCAGCCGAGAGCGAGACAATCAAGATACGCAGTATTTT.

With respect to this clonotype: The junction differs from germline at one of its ends, possibly a read error. This chain joins TRBV7-7 and TRBJ2-2; 8 bases align to TRBD1. The CDR3 has 17 amino acids. Germline loops: CDR1 SSHAT, CDR2 FNYEAQ (reference sequence). DNA of the CDR3: TGTGCTAGCAGCTTAGCCCCATCGCAGGGGGCGACCGGGGAGCTGTTTTTT. This codes for CASSLAPSQGATGELFF.

The chain links TRBV29-1 to TRBJ2-7, with D perhaps given as TRBD1 or TRBD2 (5 bases each). The CDR3 extends over 15 amino acids. V gave up 4 bases and J gave up 2 bases, with 18 bases separating them. Germline CDR1 SQVTM, CDR2 ANQGSEA. In DNA, the CDR3 is TGCAGCGTTGGGGTCCCTGACTCGGGGCCCTACGAGCAGTACTTC. This sequence encodes CSVGVPDSGPYEQYF.

A few counts support this clonotype. V usage is TRBV28 and J usage is TRBJ2-7, with D perhaps assigned TRBD1 or TRBD2 (6 bases each). The CDR3 is 15 residues long. The germline gives CDR1 MDHEN, CDR2 SYDVKM. Trimming took off 5 bases at V and 6 bases at J, with 20 bases between the two ends. CDR3 in DNA: TGTGCCAGCAGTCCTCCCCGATTAGGGGGACTCGAGCAGTACTTC. Translation gives CASSPPRLGGLEQYF.

V gene TRBV7-9 combines with J gene TRBJ2-5, with a weak D call TRBD2 (6 bases). Germline CDR1 and CDR2: SEHNR and FQNEAQ (reference sequence). The ends were cut back, 4 bases at V and 4 bases at J, with 19 bases in the middle. CDR3 length: 16 amino acids. CDR3 in DNA: TGTGCCAGCAGCTCAAGGGTAACGGGAGCCCCAGAGACCCAGTACTTC. Protein sequence: CASSSRVTGAPETQYF.

This clonotype was seen only a few times. The gene calls are TRBV5-1 and TRBJ2-7; D call uncertain. CDR1 and CDR2 from the germline V gene are SGHRS and YFSETQ. This CDR3 is built from 14 residues. Deletions cut 0 bases from V and 4 bases from J, with 11 bases between. The CDR3: CASSLESQAYEQYF. CDR3 nucleotides: TGCGCCAGCAGCTTGGAGTCGCAGGCTTACGAGCAGTACTTC. Supplemented by reference TRBV5-1 and TRBJ2-7, the full variable domain reads KAGVTQTPRYLIKTRGQQVTLSCSPISGHRSVSWYQQTPGQGLQFLFEYFSETQRNKGNFPGRFSGRQFSNSRSEMNVSTLELGDSALYLCASSLESQAYEQYFGPGTRLTVT.

This clonotype was observed a few times. The chain couples TRBV29-1 to TRBJ2-7; D could derive from TRBD1 or TRBD2 (5 bases each). Between the trimmed V and J ends, which lost 5 bases and 0 bases, there was a span of 14 bases. The CDR3 is made up of 14 amino acids. The germline gives CDR1 SQVTM, CDR2 ANQGSEA. The CDR3 coding sequence is TGCAGCGTTCCCTCTGGGGGAAACTCCTACGAGCAGTACTTC. Its protein is CSVPSGGNSYEQYF.

The chain carries TRBV4-2 and TRBJ2-1; maybe TRBD2 (6 bases). This CDR3 is built from 16 residues. Trimming left V 1 base short and J 5 bases short, with 15 bases between. Germline loops: CDR1 LGHNA, CDR2 YNFKEQ. CDR3 in amino acids: CASSQVPGRPDNEQFF. CDR3 DNA sequence: TGTGCCAGCAGCCAAGTCCCGGGGAGGCCTGACAATGAGCAGTTCTTC.

V gene TRBV7-9 combines with J gene TRBJ2-4, with 9 bases lining up with TRBD1. V was pared by 5 bases and J by 6 bases, with 8 bases of the junction left unmatched. In germline, CDR1 is SEHNR, CDR2 FQNEAQ (reference sequence). There are 15 residues in the CDR3. CDR3: CASSPGTGRGNIQYF. The DNA for the CDR3 is TGTGCCAGCAGCCCTGGGACAGGGAGAGGAAACATTCAGTACTTC.

This clonotype has just a few counts. CDR3 protein: CASTMWTGGGYEQYF. Written as DNA, the CDR3 is TGTGCCAGCACCATGTGGACAGGGGGCGGGTACGAGCAGTACTTC. The chain carries TRBV27 and TRBJ2-7, with 11 bases matching TRBD1. CDR1 is MNHEY and CDR2 is SMNVEV in the germline V gene (reference sequence). The CDR3 has 15 amino acids. The ends lost 7 bases at V and 4 bases at J; junction bases unmatched: 9.

This clonotype was found a few times. The gene calls are TRBV2 and TRBJ2-7; TRBD1 matches at 9 bases. The CDR3 sequence is 15 residues long. Trimming took 6 bases from V and 3 from J; bases not matched to a gene: 9. Looked up from germline, CDR1 is SNHLY and CDR2 is FYNNEI. CDR3 protein: CASSSGQGIFYEQYF. CDR3 nucleotides: TGTGCCAGCAGCTCGGGACAGGGTATTTTCTACGAGCAGTACTTC.

The rearrangement links TRBV11-1 to TRBJ2-7, with 10 bases aligning to TRBD2. This CDR3 has 15 residues. Germline V gene lookup returns CDR1 SGHAT and CDR2 FQDESV (reference sequence). After removal of 5 bases from V and 0 bases from J, the junction contained 4 bases not matched to a gene. The chain's CDR3 is CASSDLAGASYEQYF. CDR3 DNA: TGTGCCAGCAGCGACCTAGCGGGGGCCTCCTACGAGCAGTACTTC.

The chain combines TRBV20-1 with TRBJ2-7, with 7 bases that match TRBD1. V lost 4 bases, J lost 2 bases, and 8 bases stayed unmatched. Germline V CDR1 and CDR2: DFQATT, SNEGSKA (reference sequence). The length of the CDR3 is 14 residues. The CDR3 loop is CSATDRETTYEQYF. The CDR3 DNA reads as TGCAGTGCTACAGACAGGGAGACGACCTACGAGCAGTACTTC.

The gene calls are TRBV18 and TRBJ2-5; D may be TRBD1 (5 bases). CDR1 and CDR2 from the germline V gene are KGHSH and LQKENI. Trimming took off 0 bases at V and 5 bases at J, with 13 bases between the two ends. The CDR3 length is 15 residues. This chain's CDR3 is CASSPPQQKGETQYF. CDR3 bases: TGTGCCAGCTCACCACCGCAGCAGAAGGGGGAGACCCAGTACTTC.

The rearrangement joins TRBV7-9 to TRBJ1-2; D is perhaps TRBD1 (6 bases). The V gene lost 2 bases and the J gene lost 5 bases, with 15 bases spanning the gap. The CDR3 has 15 amino acids. Germline V gene sequence: CDR1 SEHNR, CDR2 FQNEAQ (reference sequence). The CDR3 DNA reads as TGTGCCAGCAGCTTAAATCGGGACAACCTGTATGGCTACACCTTC. It translates to CASSLNRDNLYGYTF.

Only a few counts were recorded for this clonotype. This chain joins TRBV9 and TRBJ2-2, with D hard to call. The CDR3 length is 16 residues. With 0 bases removed from V and 4 bases from J, the gap between germline ends came to 13 bases. CDR1 and CDR2 from the germline V gene are SGDLS and YYNGEE. The DNA for the CDR3 is TGTGCCAGCAGCGTAGACGGCCGGCAGCTCACCGGGGAGCTGTTTTTT. Translated: CASSVDGRQLTGELFF.

This clonotype occurred a few times. The V call is TRBV6-1, the J call TRBJ2-5; D tentatively reads TRBD1 or TRBD2 (5 bases each). CDR3 size: 16 residues. Germline CDR1 and CDR2: MNHNS and SASEGT. Trimming pared 7 bases from V and 4 bases from J, leaving 22 bases between. This CDR3 is CASTRPGTYQGETQYF. Written as DNA, the CDR3 is TGTGCCAGCACGAGACCCGGGACCTATCAGGGAGAGACCCAGTACTTC.

This clonotype was seen repeatedly, ten times or more. The rearrangement links TRBV6-1 to TRBJ1-1; D is unresolved. Per germline, CDR1 MNHNS and CDR2 SASEGT. The CDR3 loop spans 12 amino acids. The V gene lost 4 bases and the J gene lost 4 bases, with 7 bases spanning the gap. CDR3 sequence: CASSVLGTEAFF. CDR3 nucleotide sequence: TGTGCCAGCAGTGTATTGGGCACTGAAGCTTTCTTT.

This clonotype was counted ten times or more. The chain recombines TRBV12-3 or TRBV12-4 with TRBJ2-1; either TRBD1 or TRBD2 may supply D (7 bases each). V lost 6 bases to trimming and J lost 8 bases, with 14 bases between them. This CDR3 has 13 amino acids. The CDR3 region is CASRTGRVDEQFF. CDR3 DNA: TGTGCCAGCAGGACAGGGAGGGTTGATGAGCAGTTCTTC.